A single sample gave rise to the 29 T cell receptor beta chains below, sequenced in a study of cytomegalovirus exposure and HLA in healthy donors. The PCR used 60 Vbeta and 13 Jbeta primers. Sequenced by immunoSEQ multiplex PCR; TCRdb stores in-frame clones only, minus some. The sample has some 200,000 clones; around 83% are singletons. Specimen: PBMCs. The receptors come from a woman aged 35 to 49 in good health and CMV-seronegative.

A single count supports this clone. The J gene is TRBJ2-1, the V gene TRBV4-2, with 10 bases that match TRBD2. V was clipped by 1 base and J by 4 bases; unmatched bases: 4. The CDR3 is made up of 16 amino acids. CDR1 and CDR2 from the germline V gene are LGHNA and YNFKEQ. The CDR3 bases are TGTGCCAGCAGCCAAGCTCGGACTAGCGGTTACAATGAGCAGTTCTTC. This codes for CASSQARTSGYNEQFF.

CDR3 bases: TGTGCCAGCCGAGAACAAGGGACAGCGAGAGAGACCCAGTACTTC. Its translation is CASREQGTARETQYF. V is TRBV2 and J is TRBJ2-5; 7 bases are a match to TRBD1. Unmatched junction bases numbered 13, after V lost 8 bases and J lost 4 bases. The CDR3 totals 15 residues. Germline values: CDR1 SNHLY, CDR2 FYNNEI.

J is TRBJ1-1 and V is TRBV6-5; D is ambiguous. Germline CDR1 MNHEY, CDR2 SVGAGI. This CDR3 comprises 13 residues. Trimming removed 2 bases at V and 10 bases at J, with 14 bases between. The CDR3 sequence is CASSYSGQTRAFF. The CDR3 nucleotides read TGTGCCAGCAGTTACAGCGGGCAGACCCGAGCTTTCTTT.

V is TRBV4-1 and J is TRBJ2-5, with TRBD2 matching 8 bases. In germline, CDR1 is MGHRA, CDR2 YSYEKL. V trimming: 3 bases; J trimming: 3 bases; junction bases outside the gene matches: 3. This CDR3 is built from 14 residues. CDR3 sequence: CASSHQAGEETQYF. The DNA for the CDR3 is TGCGCCAGCAGCCATCAAGCGGGAGAAGAGACCCAGTACTTC.

This chain links TRBV29-1 with TRBJ1-2; TRBD1 agrees at 9 bases. Looked up from germline, CDR1 is SQVTM and CDR2 is ANQGSEA. Unmatched junction bases numbered 7, after V lost 6 bases and J lost 2 bases. This CDR3 has 14 amino acids. As DNA, the CDR3 is TGCAGCGTCCCCGGACAGGGGACCAACTATGGCTACACCTTC. It encodes CSVPGQGTNYGYTF.

The J gene is TRBJ2-7, the V gene TRBV6-5; TRBD1 agrees at 7 bases. The length of the CDR3 is 13 residues. Unmatched junction bases numbered 15, after V lost 7 bases and J lost 12 bases. Germline V gives CDR1 MNHEY, CDR2 SVGAGI. CDR3 in amino acids: CASNKGQRLRGYF. The CDR3 coding sequence is TGTGCCAGCAATAAGGGACAGAGGCTACGGGGGTACTTC.

This clone occurred once. This sequence joins TRBV4-1 and TRBJ1-1; 10 nucleotides match TRBD1. The CDR3 spans 17 residues. V lost 3 bases to trimming and J lost 6 bases; unmatched junction nucleotides: 13. CDR1 is MGHRA, CDR2 YSYEKL, per germline. DNA for the CDR3: TGCGCCAGCAGCCATGACGGGACAGGGGAGGGGATCTCTGAAGCTTTCTTT. This encodes CASSHDGTGEGISEAFF.

The chain carries TRBV13 and TRBJ2-3, with TRBD2 matching 11 bases. CDR1 and CDR2 from the germline V gene are PRHDT and FYEKMQ (reference sequence). V dropped 5 bases and J dropped 0; count of bases not matched to a gene: 10. The CDR3 is 18 residues long. For the CDR3, the DNA is TGTGCCAGCAGCCTGGGACTAGCGGAGCCATCTAGCACAGATACGCAGTATTTT. Protein: CASSLGLAEPSSTDTQYF.

The gene calls are TRBV29-1 and TRBJ1-1; D is uncertain. V lost 2 bases, J lost 6 bases, and 4 bases lay in between. CDR3 size: 10 residues. Germline V gene data show CDR1 as SQVTM and CDR2 as ANQGSEA. The CDR3 spells CSVELPEAFF. CDR3 DNA: TGCAGCGTTGAACTTCCTGAAGCTTTCTTT.

V is TRBV7-9 and J is TRBJ2-2; TRBD2 might be the D (6 bases). CDR1 SEHNR and CDR2 FQNEAQ come from the germline V gene (reference sequence). Trimming left V 5 bases short and J 5 bases short, with 27 bases between. The CDR3 loop spans 19 amino acids. The CDR3 protein is CASSPKAGSLTHRTGELFF. In DNA form, the CDR3 reads TGTGCCAGCAGCCCAAAGGCGGGGTCACTCACTCACAGGACCGGGGAGCTGTTTTTT.

This clone was observed a handful of times. The chain joins TRBV28 to TRBJ1-5; 8 bases align to TRBD1. V lost 7 bases to trimming and J lost 5 bases; unmatched junction nucleotides: 10. Germline V gene data show CDR1 as MDHEN and CDR2 as SYDVKM. The CDR3 runs to 15 residues. CDR3 in amino acids: CASTPTQGGDQPQHF. The CDR3 DNA sequence: TGTGCCAGCACACCAACACAGGGGGGTGATCAGCCCCAGCATTTT.

The V call is TRBV30, the J call TRBJ1-1, with 7 bases identical to TRBD1. The junction had 7 bases not matched to a gene; V was cut back by 3 bases and J by 0 bases. Germline assignment: CDR1 GTSNPN and CDR2 SVGIG (reference sequence). This CDR3 is 15 amino acids long. This chain's CDR3 is CAWRTGSGMNTEAFF. CDR3 nucleotides: TGTGCCTGGAGGACAGGGTCAGGTATGAACACTGAAGCTTTCTTT.

The chain uses TRBV27 and TRBJ2-7, with D possibly being TRBD2 (7 bases). V gave up 0 bases and J gave up 7 bases, with 16 bases separating them. The V gene's germline CDR1 is MNHEY and CDR2 SMNVEV (reference sequence). The CDR3 covers 15 residues. The CDR3: CASSLSGGGRGEQYF. CDR3 in DNA: TGTGCCAGCAGTTTATCTGGGGGCGGGAGAGGTGAGCAGTACTTC.

The chain joins TRBV7-2 to TRBJ2-7; D is uncertain. The CDR3 sequence is 13 residues long. The germline V and J ends were trimmed by 6 bases and 1 base, with 10 bases remaining between them. The germline V gene has CDR1 SGHTA and CDR2 FQGNSA. CDR3 amino acids: CASSLGPSYEQYF. The CDR3, as DNA: TGTGCCAGCAGTCTTGGCCCGTCCTACGAGCAGTACTTC.

The chain carries TRBV19 and TRBJ2-1, with 8 bases fitting TRBD2. The CDR3 consists of 15 residues. The V segment lost 4 bases and the J segment 4 bases; nucleotides outside the gene matches: 6. Per the germline V gene, CDR1 is LNHDA and CDR2 is SQIVND (reference sequence). DNA for the CDR3: TGTGCCAGTAGTACCCTCGAGCGGGAGTACAATGAGCAGTTCTTC. Protein: CASSTLEREYNEQFF. Looking up the rest from reference TRBV19 and TRBJ2-1 gives the full variable domain: DGGITQSPKYLFRKEGQNVTLSCEQNLNHDAMYWYRQDPGQGLRLIYYSQIVNDFQKGDIAEGYSVSREKKESFPLTVTSAQKNPTAFYLCASSTLEREYNEQFFGPGTRLTVL.

This clone was observed a handful of times. Other nucleotide sequences in the sample specify the same CDR3. The V and J genes are TRBV9 and TRBJ2-3, with 11 bases lining up with TRBD2. Germline CDR1 and CDR2: SGDLS and YYNGEE. The CDR3 totals 16 residues. V lost 2 bases, J lost 2 bases, and 4 bases stayed unmatched. The CDR3 DNA follows: TGTGCCAGCAGCGTCGGGACTAGCGGATACACAGATACGCAGTATTTT. It encodes CASSVGTSGYTDTQYF.

This chain connects TRBV12-5 to TRBJ2-3; 7 positions agree with TRBD2. The CDR3 contains 16 residues. The V gene's germline CDR1 is LGHNT and CDR2 FRNRAP. Trimming at V came to 1 base and at J to 2 bases, leaving 6 bases not matched to a gene. The CDR3 DNA follows: TGTGCTAGTGGTTTGGGGATTGAGCGGGACACAGATACGCAGTATTTT. Residues: CASGLGIERDTDTQYF.

This chain connects TRBV28 to TRBJ1-5, with 7 bases fitting TRBD1. With V trimmed by 5 bases and J by 0 bases, 16 bases remained unmatched. Germline values: CDR1 MDHEN, CDR2 SYDVKM. CDR3 size: 19 residues. CDR3 DNA: TGTGCCAGCAGTCCTCGAAGGGACAGATTCGCTTTTAGCAATCAGCCCCAGCATTTT. It encodes CASSPRRDRFAFSNQPQHF.

This clone was detected a few times. The V and J genes are TRBV7-9 and TRBJ2-7, with D maybe TRBD2 (5 bases). This CDR3 has 14 amino acids. Germline assignment: CDR1 SEHNR and CDR2 FQNEAQ (reference sequence). With 5 bases removed from V and 6 bases from J, the gap between germline ends came to 17 bases. CDR3 residues: CASSPGSSLSEQYF. In DNA, the CDR3 is TGTGCCAGCAGCCCGGGGAGCAGTTTATCCGAGCAGTACTTC.

This clone was recorded a few times. The rearrangement uses TRBV5-1 and TRBJ2-1; TRBD2 might be the D (5 bases). CDR3 size: 14 residues. Per germline, CDR1 SGHRS and CDR2 YFSETQ. Trimming removed 2 bases from V and 0 bases from J, with 6 bases in between. CDR3 loop: CASSLGSSYNEQFF. In DNA form, the CDR3 reads TGCGCCAGCAGCTTAGGGAGCTCCTACAATGAGCAGTTCTTC.

This clone was recorded only once. This chain joins TRBV5-1 and TRBJ2-5; no clear D. Germline V gene lookup returns CDR1 SGHRS and CDR2 YFSETQ. This CDR3 region has 13 residues. V shed 0 bases and J shed 10 bases, with 13 bases lying between them. The CDR3 protein is CASSLASRSNQYF. The CDR3 DNA reads TGCGCCAGCAGCTTGGCCTCACGTAGTAACCAGTACTTC.

The V call is TRBV25-1, the J call TRBJ1-2; possibly TRBD1 for D (6 bases). The germline gives CDR1 MGHDK, CDR2 SYGVNS. V shed 7 bases and J shed 8 bases, with 20 bases lying between them. CDR3 length equals 14 residues. The CDR3 loop reads CASTFAGGSGGYTF. DNA for the CDR3: TGTGCCAGCACCTTTGCTGGGGGCAGTGGCGGCTACACCTTC.

The genes are TRBV28 and TRBJ2-1, with 9 positions matching TRBD2. The V segment lost 5 bases and the J segment 0 bases; nucleotides outside the gene matches: 2. CDR1 is MDHEN and CDR2 is SYDVKM in the germline V gene. The CDR3 runs to 15 residues. The CDR3 nucleotides read TGTGCCAGCAGTCTTAGCGGGAGCTCCTACAATGAGCAGTTCTTC. It codes for CASSLSGSSYNEQFF. Combining the CDR3 with reference TRBV28 and TRBJ2-1 gives the whole variable domain DVKVTQSSRYLVKRTGEKVFLECVQDMDHENMFWYRQDPGLGLRLIYFSYDVKMKEKGDIPEGYSVSREKKERFSLILESASTNQTSMYLCASSLSGSSYNEQFFGPGTRLTVL.

This clone was picked up a small number of times. The rearrangement uses TRBV7-2 and TRBJ2-1, with a possible D match to TRBD1 (6 bases). CDR1 is SGHTA and CDR2 is FQGNSA in the germline V gene. This CDR3 has 16 residues. V was shortened by 1 base and J by 9 bases, with 19 bases between the two germline ends. The CDR3 DNA reads as TGTGCCAGCAGCTTAGGCTTTCTCAGGGGTAGCAGTGAGCAGTTCTTC. It translates to CASSLGFLRGSSEQFF. The whole variable domain, remainder taken from reference TRBV7-2 and TRBJ2-1, is GAGVSQSPSNKVTEKGKDVELRCDPISGHTALYWYRQSLGQGLEFLIYFQGNSAPDKSGLPSDRFSAERTGGSVSTLTIQRTQQEDSAVYLCASSLGFLRGSSEQFFGPGTRLTVL.

The chain combines TRBV6-1 with TRBJ1-1; no firm D call. With 3 bases removed from V and 1 base from J, the gap between germline ends came to 12 bases. This CDR3 is built from 15 residues. In germline, CDR1 is MNHNS, CDR2 SASEGT. CDR3 sequence: CASSENSSGNTEAFF. Here the CDR3 DNA reads TGTGCCAGCAGTGAGAATTCCTCGGGGAACACTGAAGCTTTCTTT.

The V call is TRBV19, the J call TRBJ1-1, with 8 bases matching TRBD1. V was clipped by 5 bases and J by 0 bases; unmatched bases: 14. This CDR3 has 18 residues. Germline loops: CDR1 LNHDA, CDR2 SQIVND (reference sequence). This CDR3 is CASSALTGDVFMNTEAFF. As DNA, the CDR3 is TGTGCCAGTAGTGCCCTGACAGGGGACGTCTTCATGAACACTGAAGCTTTCTTT. Full variable domain (missing parts from reference TRBV19 and TRBJ1-1): DGGITQSPKYLFRKEGQNVTLSCEQNLNHDAMYWYRQDPGQGLRLIYYSQIVNDFQKGDIAEGYSVSREKKESFPLTVTSAQKNPTAFYLCASSALTGDVFMNTEAFFGQGTRLTVV.

This clone was observed a handful of times. The chain couples TRBV20-1 to TRBJ2-7, with D uncertain. V shed 3 bases and J shed 3 bases, with 6 bases lying between them. The CDR3 consists of 11 residues. The V gene's germline CDR1 is DFQATT and CDR2 SNEGSKA (reference sequence). The chain's CDR3 is CSARANYEQYF. The CDR3 region has the DNA TGCAGTGCTAGGGCAAACTACGAGCAGTACTTC.

This clone has just a few counts. The rearrangement joins TRBV27 to TRBJ1-6; a possible D gene is TRBD1 (6 bases). V was clipped by 6 bases and J by 0 bases, with 27 bases between them. The CDR3 is 21 amino acids. The germline CDR1 and CDR2 sequences are MNHEY and SMNVEV (reference sequence). CDR3 protein: CASRLTGRGRDLFSYNSPLHF. The CDR3 DNA reads as TGTGCCAGCAGACTGACGGGCAGGGGTCGCGACTTGTTCTCCTATAATTCACCCCTCCACTTT.

This clone appeared a single time. V is TRBV13 and J is TRBJ2-7; TRBD1 matches 11 bases. V trimming: 3 bases; J trimming: 3 bases; junction bases outside the gene matches: 4. The germline V gene encodes CDR1 PRHDT and CDR2 FYEKMQ (reference sequence). The CDR3 contains 15 residues. The CDR3 spells CASSLGQGDVYEQYF. CDR3 DNA sequence: TGTGCCAGCAGCTTGGGACAGGGGGATGTCTACGAGCAGTACTTC.